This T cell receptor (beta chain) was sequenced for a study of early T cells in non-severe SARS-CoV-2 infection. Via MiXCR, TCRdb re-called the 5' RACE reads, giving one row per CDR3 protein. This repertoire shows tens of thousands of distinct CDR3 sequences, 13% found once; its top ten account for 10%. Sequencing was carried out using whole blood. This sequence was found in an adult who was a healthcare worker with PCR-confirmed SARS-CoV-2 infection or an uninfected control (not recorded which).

The CDR3 here is CSVRAGGLTEAFF. The CDR3, as DNA: TGCAGCGTGCGGGCAGGGGGCTTAACTGAAGCTTTCTTT. The chain carries TRBV29-1 and TRBJ1-1; TRBD1 matches at 8 bases. CDR1 is SQVTM, CDR2 ANQGSEA, per germline. This CDR3 comprises 13 residues. The junction had 8 bases not matched to a gene; V was cut back by 6 bases and J by 5 bases.